These T cell receptor beta chains were read from a single sample in a study of blood T cell repertoires in COVID-19. Sequenced by immunoSEQ multiplex PCR; TCRdb stores in-frame clones only, minus some. The data contain 150,000 to 200,000 clones, less than 90% of them singletons. Sequenced: peripheral blood. The receptors originated from a woman between 65 and 79 years old with COVID-19, enrolled during active disease. CDR3s leave out the opening cysteine and the closing phenylalanine or tryptophan. The order of the fields is V gene, CDR3 protein.

>TRBV10-3
AISGLGLAGVSYNEQF
>TRBV11-3
ASSTGQGTYNEQF
>TRBV19
ASSPRSTYEQY
>TRBV19
ASSIRGTGGTRGYT
>TRBV7-2
ASSLITGHQETQY
>TRBV9
ASSQGAPRDEQF
>TRBV4-1
ASSQDEERPLH
>TRBV7-9
ASSSPGLAGDTQY
>TRBV29-1
SVEIINKQF
>TRBV4-3
ASSQARTAGDYGEQY
>TRBV21-1
ASSKVGTMKWQF
>TRBV11-1
ASSLQGRQAF
>TRBV9
ASSLGQGATNEKLF
>TRBV5-4
ASSLPTAGLDGEQY
>TRBV19
ASSIDRTSGRASGANVLT
>TRBV7-2
ASSPYLLAGGNPETQY
>TRBV19
ASSPREGRQF
>TRBV7-2
ASSPAGRNQPQH
>TRBV28
ASSRSSYNEQF
>TRBV9
ASSNLGGRGAF
>TRBV3-1/TRBV3-2
ASSQDWLPEQF
>TRBV10-3
AISESGLAGGMNTGELF
>TRBV7-8
ASSFHELDRKS
>TRBV5-4
ASSGQNNEQF
>TRBV9
ASSVGTSGGYEQY
>TRBV7-2
ASSPGPGQGGSGANVLT
>TRBV25-1
ASSEFGGLYEQY
>TRBV18
ASSPPGAPSNEKLF
>TRBV5-1
ASSLGQLNSGNTIY
>TRBV4-2
ASSQEWAGLAGLSYEQY
>TRBV7-9
ASSPVRVTEKLF
>TRBV29-1
SVGANGSPLH
>TRBV30
AWSVRLDNEQF
>TRBV19
ASSITLTGGELF
>TRBV30
AWSPSTPGIQY
>TRBV4-3
ASSQGLNYEQY
>TRBV18
ASSSDRQETQY
>TRBV28
ASRAQGAGYT
>TRBV12-5
ASGIYGKEAF
>TRBV24-1
ATSLTGTSYEQF
>TRBV3-1/TRBV3-2
ASSLLSSHSNTGELF
>TRBV5-1
ASSLVASGFNEQF
>TRBV18
ASSQGQGVNQPQH
>TRBV5-1
ASSLFTSAGNEQF
>TRBV28
ASSSTGLEGYT